This T cell receptor (beta chain) was identified during a study of PD-L1 blockade in urothelial cancer. The CDR3 runs 14 residues. The germline V gene has CDR1 SGHVS and CDR2 FNYEAQ. With 5 bases removed from V and 7 bases from J, the gap between germline ends came to 14 bases. TCRdb keeps only in-frame clones here, not all; method: immunoSEQ multiplex PCR. In the table there are around 130,000 clones, roughly 80% of which are singletons. Time point: pretreatment peripheral blood. The number of samples from each patient was between 1 and 8, taken pretreatment and on-treatment. The source is a man aged 45-65 years with urothelial cancer. The genes are TRBV7-6 and TRBJ1-4; D is perhaps TRBD1 (6 bases). Sequences were derived from PBMCs, sampled around atezolizumab (anti-PD-L1) treatment. Here the CDR3 reads CASSPTGLGEKLFF. CDR3 nucleotide sequence: TGTGCCAGCAGCCCCACAGGGTTGGGTGAAAAACTGTTTTTT.